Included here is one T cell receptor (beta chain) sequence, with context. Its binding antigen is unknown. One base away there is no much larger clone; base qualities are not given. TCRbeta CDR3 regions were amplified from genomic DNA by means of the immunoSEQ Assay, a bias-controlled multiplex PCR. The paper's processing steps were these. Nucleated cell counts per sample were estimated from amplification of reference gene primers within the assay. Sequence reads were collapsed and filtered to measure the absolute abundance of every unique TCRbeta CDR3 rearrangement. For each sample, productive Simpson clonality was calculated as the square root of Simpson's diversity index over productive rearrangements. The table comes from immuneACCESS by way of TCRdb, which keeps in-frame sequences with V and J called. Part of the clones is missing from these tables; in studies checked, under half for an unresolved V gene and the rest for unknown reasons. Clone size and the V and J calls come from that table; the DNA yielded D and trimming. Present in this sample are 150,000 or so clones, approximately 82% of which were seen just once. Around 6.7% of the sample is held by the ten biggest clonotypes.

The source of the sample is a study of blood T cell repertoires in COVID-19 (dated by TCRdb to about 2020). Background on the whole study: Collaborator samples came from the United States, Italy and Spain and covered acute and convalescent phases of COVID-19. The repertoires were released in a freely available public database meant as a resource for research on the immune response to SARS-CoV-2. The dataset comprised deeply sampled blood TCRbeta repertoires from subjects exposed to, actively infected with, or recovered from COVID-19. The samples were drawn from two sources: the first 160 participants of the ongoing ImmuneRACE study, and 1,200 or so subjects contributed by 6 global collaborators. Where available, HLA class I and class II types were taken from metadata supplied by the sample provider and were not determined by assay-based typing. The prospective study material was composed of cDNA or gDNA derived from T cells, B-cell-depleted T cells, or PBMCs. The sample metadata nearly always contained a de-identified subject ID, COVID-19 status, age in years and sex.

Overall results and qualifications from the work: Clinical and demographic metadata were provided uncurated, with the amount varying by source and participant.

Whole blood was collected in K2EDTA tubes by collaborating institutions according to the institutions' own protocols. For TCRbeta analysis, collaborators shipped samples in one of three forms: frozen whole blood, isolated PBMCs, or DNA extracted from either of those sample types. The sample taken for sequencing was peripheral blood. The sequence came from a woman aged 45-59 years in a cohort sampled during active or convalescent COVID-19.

The nucleotides read TGTGCCATTATCCCGGACAGGTTGAATCAGCCCCAGCATTTT. Its coded protein is CAIIPDRLNQPQHF. This sequence uses TRBV10-3 and TRBJ1-5; 7 nucleotides in the junction match TRBD1. The CDR3 spans 14 residues, from the cysteine through the phenylalanine. Only the CDR3 region is kept as DNA, spanning 42 bases read in frame from base 1. The germline V gene specifies ENHRY as CDR1 and SYGVKD as CDR2. V ends up 9 bases short and J 4 bases short, with an unmatched junction base count of 9.